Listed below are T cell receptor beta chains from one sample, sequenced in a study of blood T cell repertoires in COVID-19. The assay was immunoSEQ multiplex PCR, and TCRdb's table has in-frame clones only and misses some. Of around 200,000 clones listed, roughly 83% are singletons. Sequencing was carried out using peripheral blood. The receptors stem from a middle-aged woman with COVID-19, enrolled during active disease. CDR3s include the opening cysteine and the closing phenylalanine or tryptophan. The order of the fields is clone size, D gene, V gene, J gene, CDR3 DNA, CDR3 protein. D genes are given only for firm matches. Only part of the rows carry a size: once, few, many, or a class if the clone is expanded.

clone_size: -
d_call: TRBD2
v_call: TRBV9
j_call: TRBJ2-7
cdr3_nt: TGTGCCAGCAGCGTAGGTGGGGGGGGCTCCTACGAGCAGTACTTC
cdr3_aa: CASSVGGGGSYEQYF

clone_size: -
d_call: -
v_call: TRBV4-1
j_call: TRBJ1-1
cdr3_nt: TGCGCCAGCAGCCAAGATACGCCCTTTCGGGCTTTCTTT
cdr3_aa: CASSQDTPFRAFF

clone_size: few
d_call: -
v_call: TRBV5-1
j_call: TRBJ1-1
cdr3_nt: TGCGCCAGCAGCAGGGCAGGGTACACTGAAGCTTTCTTT
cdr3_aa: CASSRAGYTEAFF

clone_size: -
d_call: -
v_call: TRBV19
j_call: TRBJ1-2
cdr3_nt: TGTGCCAGTAGTATATGGCGGGCCTATGGCTACACCTTC
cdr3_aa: CASSIWRAYGYTF

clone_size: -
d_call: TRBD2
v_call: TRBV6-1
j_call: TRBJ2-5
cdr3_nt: TGTGCCAGCAGTGTGGCCGGGACTAGCGGACTTTTAGCGACCCAGTACTTC
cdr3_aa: CASSVAGTSGLLATQYF

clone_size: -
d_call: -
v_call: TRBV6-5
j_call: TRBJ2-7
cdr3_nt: TGTGCCAGCAGTTATACAGGTGCCTACGAGCAGTACTTC
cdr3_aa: CASSYTGAYEQYF

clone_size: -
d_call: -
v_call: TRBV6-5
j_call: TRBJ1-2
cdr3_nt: TGTGCCAGCAGTTACTCAGGAGGATATGGCTACACCTTC
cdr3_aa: CASSYSGGYGYTF

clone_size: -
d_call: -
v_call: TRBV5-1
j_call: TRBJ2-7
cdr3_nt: TGCGCCAGCAGCCAAGGACAGAGAAACGAGCAGTACTTC
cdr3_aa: CASSQGQRNEQYF

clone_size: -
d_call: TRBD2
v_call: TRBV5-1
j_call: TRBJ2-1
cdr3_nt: TGCGCCAGCAGGCAAGGGACTAGCGGTTACAATGAGCAGTTCTTC
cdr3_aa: CASRQGTSGYNEQFF

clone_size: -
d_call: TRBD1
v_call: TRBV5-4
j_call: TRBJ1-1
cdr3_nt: TGTGCCAGCAAACCGGGACAGCACACTGAAGCTTTCTTT
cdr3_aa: CASKPGQHTEAFF

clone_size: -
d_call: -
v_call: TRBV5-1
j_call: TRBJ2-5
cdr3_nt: TGCGCCAGCAGCCCCGAGCGGGCCCAAGAGACCCAGTACTTC
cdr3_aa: CASSPERAQETQYF

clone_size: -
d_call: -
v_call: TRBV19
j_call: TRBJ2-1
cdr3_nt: TGTGCCAGTAGTATGACGCCCAGGAACAATGAGCAGTTCTTC
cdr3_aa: CASSMTPRNNEQFF

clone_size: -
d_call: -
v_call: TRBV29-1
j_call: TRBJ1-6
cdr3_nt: TGCAGCGCAGGGGCTGGGACACCAAATTCACCCCTCCACTTT
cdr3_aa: CSAGAGTPNSPLHF

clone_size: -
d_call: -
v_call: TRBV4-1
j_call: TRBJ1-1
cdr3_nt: TGCGCCAGCAGCCCTACAGCAACGAACACTGAAGCTTTCTTT
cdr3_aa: CASSPTATNTEAFF

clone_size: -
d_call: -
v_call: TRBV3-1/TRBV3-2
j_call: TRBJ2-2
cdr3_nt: TGTGCCAGCAGCCAATGGGGAGACTCGAACACCGGGGAGCTGTTTTTT
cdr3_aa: CASSQWGDSNTGELFF

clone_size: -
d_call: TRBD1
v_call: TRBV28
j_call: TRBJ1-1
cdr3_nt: TGTGCCAGCAGTTTAGGGACAGGGACTGAAGCTTTCTTT
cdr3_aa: CASSLGTGTEAFF

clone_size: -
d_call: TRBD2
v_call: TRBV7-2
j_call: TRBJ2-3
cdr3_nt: TGTGCCAGCAGCCCTGGGGACTACTTATTGGATACGCAGTATTTT
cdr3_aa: CASSPGDYLLDTQYF

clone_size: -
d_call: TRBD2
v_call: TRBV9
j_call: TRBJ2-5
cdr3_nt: TGTGCCAGCAGCGTAGGATTAGCGGGGGGGAGGGAGACCCAGTACTTC
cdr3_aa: CASSVGLAGGRETQYF

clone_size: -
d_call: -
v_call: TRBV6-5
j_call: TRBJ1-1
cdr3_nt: TGTGCCAGCAGTTACTCGACACCAGGGCGATCGGGTGAAGCTTTCTTT
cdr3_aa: CASSYSTPGRSGEAFF

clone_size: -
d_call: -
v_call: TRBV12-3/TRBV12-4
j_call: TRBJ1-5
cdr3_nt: TGTGCCAGCAGCCGACAGGCCAATCAGCCCCAGCATTTT
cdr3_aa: CASSRQANQPQHF

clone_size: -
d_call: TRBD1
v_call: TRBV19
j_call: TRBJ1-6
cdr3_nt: TGTGCCTGCCGGGACAGGGCGACTAATTCACCCCTCCACTTT
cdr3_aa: CACRDRATNSPLHF

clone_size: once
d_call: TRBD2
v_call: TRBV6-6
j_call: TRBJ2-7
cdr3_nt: TGTGCCAGCAGTTACGGGACTAGCGGGGGGAGGGAGCAGTACTTC
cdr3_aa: CASSYGTSGGREQYF